The 13 T cell receptor beta chains below all came from one sample that was sequenced in a study of long-term antiretroviral therapy in people with HIV. The libraries were made with immunoSEQ v3.0 at survey level. Assay used: immunoSEQ multiplex PCR; TCRdb lists only in-frame clones, some missing. Of about 28,000 clones listed, 90% to 95% were seen once; the top ten hold roughly 8%. The sample in question was unsorted PBMCs, obtained around 6 years after starting antiretroviral therapy. The receptors shown here come from a man aged 25-45 years with HIV.

This clone came up a few times. The genes are TRBV30 and TRBJ2-3; D may be TRBD1 or TRBD2 (5 bases each). Germline V gene data show CDR1 as GTSNPN and CDR2 as SVGIG (reference sequence). V was trimmed by 4 bases and J by 2 bases, leaving 13 bases between them. The CDR3 has 14 amino acids. In DNA, the CDR3 is TGTGCCTGGACCTCCGGGACGGACACAGATACGCAGTATTTT. Protein product: CAWTSGTDTDTQYF.

The genes are TRBV9 and TRBJ2-6; unclear D gene. V was cut by 2 bases and J by 0 bases, with 9 bases left in between. The germline V gene has CDR1 SGDLS and CDR2 YYNGEE. CDR3 length: 16 amino acids. The CDR3 here is CASSVMGYSGANVLTF. DNA for the CDR3: TGTGCCAGCAGCGTGATGGGATACTCTGGGGCCAACGTCCTGACTTTC.

This clone appeared a few times. The V gene is TRBV6-1, the J gene TRBJ2-4; 7 nucleotides line up with TRBD2. The germline gives CDR1 MNHNS, CDR2 SASEGT. The CDR3 has 16 residues. The V segment lost 2 bases and the J segment 6 bases; nucleotides outside the gene matches: 10. CDR3 in amino acids: CASSESPGTGGNIQYF. The CDR3 DNA reads as TGTGCCAGCAGTGAAAGTCCCGGGACGGGGGGAAACATTCAGTACTTC.

The chain recombines TRBV19 with TRBJ1-1; TRBD1 aligns across 11 bases. Germline CDR1 and CDR2: LNHDA and SQIVND (reference sequence). V shed 5 bases and J 5 bases; nucleotides not matched to a gene: 4. This CDR3 contains 14 residues. CDR3 nucleotides: TGTGCCAGTAGTCCGGACAGGGGGCGGACTGAAGCTTTCTTT. This translates into CASSPDRGRTEAFF.

The chain uses TRBV29-1 and TRBJ2-3; perhaps TRBD2 as D (5 bases). From germline, CDR1 is SQVTM and CDR2 ANQGSEA. V was clipped by 4 bases and J by 0 bases, with 14 bases between them. This CDR3 is 15 amino acids long. DNA for the CDR3: TGCAGCGTTGTGGCTAGCCCCGCTAGCACAGATACGCAGTATTTT. Amino acids: CSVVASPASTDTQYF.

The genes are TRBV11-2 and TRBJ2-1; the match to TRBD2 covers 7 bases. V shed 7 bases, J shed 5 bases, and the junction held 11 bases outside the gene matches. This CDR3 has 15 amino acids. CDR1 and CDR2 from the germline V gene are SGHAT and FQNNGV. The chain's CDR3 is CASTPLAFANNEQFF. The CDR3 region has the DNA TGTGCCAGCACCCCACTAGCGTTCGCCAACAATGAGCAGTTCTTC.

This chain connects TRBV7-2 to TRBJ2-4; 10 bases are a match to TRBD2. This CDR3 has 16 residues. Germline V gene sequence: CDR1 SGHTA, CDR2 FQGNSA. Losses at the gene ends were 6 bases for V and 6 bases for J; bases not matched to a gene: 11. The CDR3 nucleotides are TGTGCCAGCAGTCCTTATTACAGCGGGAGGGGAAACATTCAGTACTTC. Translating it yields CASSPYYSGRGNIQYF.

The chain links TRBV10-1 to TRBJ2-7; possibly TRBD1 for D (6 bases). The V end lost 8 bases, the J end lost 3 bases, and 14 bases lay between the germline ends. This CDR3 spans 13 amino acids. Germline lookup yields CDR1 WNHNN and CDR2 SYGVQD (reference sequence). Here the CDR3 reads CASEPGQSYEQYF. The CDR3 nucleotides read TGCGCCAGCGAACCGGGACAAAGCTACGAGCAGTACTTC.

The J gene is TRBJ2-5, the V gene TRBV30; unclear D gene. Per the germline V gene, CDR1 is GTSNPN and CDR2 is SVGIG (reference sequence). The CDR3 spans 12 residues. V was clipped by 1 base and J by 7 bases, with 10 bases between them. CDR3: CAWSGLKRTQYF. CDR3 bases: TGTGCCTGGAGTGGCCTAAAGAGGACCCAGTACTTC. Looking up the rest from reference TRBV30 and TRBJ2-5 gives the full variable domain: SQTIHQWPATLVQPVGSPLSLECTVEGTSNPNLYWYRQAAGRGLQLLFYSVGIGQISSEVPQNLSASRPQDRQFILSSKKLLLSDSGFYLCAWSGLKRTQYFGPGTRLLVL.

This chain connects TRBV15 to TRBJ1-3, with 8 bases lining up with TRBD1. CDR1 is LNHNV, CDR2 YYDKDF, per germline (reference sequence). Germline trimming cut 1 base from V and 0 bases from J; bases unmatched to any gene: 2. The CDR3 consists of 16 residues. CDR3 in DNA: TGTGCCACCAGCAGAGGGGACAGGTACTCTGGAAACACCATATATTTT. Protein product: CATSRGDRYSGNTIYF.

This chain uses TRBV7-9 with TRBJ1-2; D ambiguous. V was pared by 1 base and J by 10 bases, with 13 bases between. This CDR3 is built from 13 residues. Germline V gene data show CDR1 as SEHNR and CDR2 as FQNEAQ (reference sequence). The CDR3 sequence is CASSLGDRHDYTF. In DNA, the CDR3 is TGTGCCAGCAGCTTAGGAGACCGGCACGACTACACCTTC.

This chain uses TRBV9 with TRBJ2-1; maybe TRBD1 (6 bases). The CDR3 spans 16 residues. V lost 4 bases, J lost 2 bases, and 16 bases lay in between. CDR1 is SGDLS and CDR2 is YYNGEE in the germline V gene. DNA of the CDR3: TGTGCCAGCAGCTCGCAACAGGGAAGGCCCTACAATGAGCAGTTCTTC. Translation gives CASSSQQGRPYNEQFF.

V is TRBV19 and J is TRBJ2-3; 8 positions match TRBD2. After removal of 6 bases from V and 1 base from J, the junction contained 3 bases not matched to a gene. This CDR3 is built from 14 residues. Germline CDR1 LNHDA, CDR2 SQIVND (reference sequence). The CDR3 loop reads CASRTGGGTDTQYF. The CDR3 nucleotides read TGTGCCAGTAGAACCGGGGGGGGCACAGATACGCAGTATTTT.